Included here is one TCR beta chain sequence, with context. Sequencing was performed with immunoSEQ multiplex PCR; in TCRdb, only in-frame clones are kept and a portion is missing. The table shows roughly 170,000 clones, with 84% occurring only once. These data are taken from a study of blood T cell repertoires in COVID-19. Study-level background: The cDNA or gDNA used as material had been derived from T cells, B-cell-depleted T cells, or PBMCs.

CDR1 SGHTS and CDR2 YDEGEE come from the germline V gene. The CDR3 runs to 15 residues. Unmatched junction bases numbered 12, after V lost 4 bases and J lost 6 bases. The chain is built from TRBV5-8 and TRBJ1-2; TRBD1 matches at 7 bases. Sample: peripheral blood. This TCR was recovered from a man aged 40-50 years who had recovered from COVID-19. Here the CDR3 reads CASSLRDREVNGYTF. DNA for the CDR3: TGTGCCAGCAGCCTCCGCGACAGGGAAGTCAATGGCTACACCTTC.